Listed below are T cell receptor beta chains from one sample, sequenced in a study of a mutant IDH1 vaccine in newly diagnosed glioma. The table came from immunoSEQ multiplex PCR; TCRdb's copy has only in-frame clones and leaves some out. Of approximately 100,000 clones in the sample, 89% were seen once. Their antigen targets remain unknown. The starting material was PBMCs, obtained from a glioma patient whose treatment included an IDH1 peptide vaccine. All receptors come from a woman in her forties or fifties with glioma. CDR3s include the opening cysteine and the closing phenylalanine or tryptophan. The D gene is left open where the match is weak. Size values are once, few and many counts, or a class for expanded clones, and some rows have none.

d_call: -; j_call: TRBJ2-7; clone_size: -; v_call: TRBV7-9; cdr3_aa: CASSLVGGAYEQYF; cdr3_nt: TGTGCCAGCAGCTTAGTTGGCGGAGCCTACGAGCAGTACTTC
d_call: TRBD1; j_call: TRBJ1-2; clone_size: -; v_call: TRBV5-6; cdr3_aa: CASSLADRDTNYGYTF; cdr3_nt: TGTGCCAGCAGCTTGGCCGACAGGGACACTAATTATGGCTACACCTTC
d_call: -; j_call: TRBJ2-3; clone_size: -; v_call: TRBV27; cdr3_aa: CASKRGTQYF; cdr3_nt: TGTGCCAGCAAACGGGGTACGCAGTATTTT
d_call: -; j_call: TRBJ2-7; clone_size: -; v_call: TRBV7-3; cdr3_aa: CASTLGRAYHPSDEQYF; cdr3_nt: TGTGCCAGCACCCTTGGGAGAGCGTACCATCCCTCTGATGAGCAGTACTTC
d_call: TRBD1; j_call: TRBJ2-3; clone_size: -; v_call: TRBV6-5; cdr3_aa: CASSYSRTGSDTQYF; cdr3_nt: TGTGCCAGCAGTTACTCGAGGACAGGGTCAGATACGCAGTATTTT
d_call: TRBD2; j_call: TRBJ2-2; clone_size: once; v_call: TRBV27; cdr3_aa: CASSLYSGTSTGELFF; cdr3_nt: TGTGCCAGCAGTTTATATAGCGGGACCAGCACCGGGGAGCTGTTTTTT
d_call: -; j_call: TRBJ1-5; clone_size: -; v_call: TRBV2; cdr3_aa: CASSDPGRFPQPQHF; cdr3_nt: TGTGCCAGCAGTGATCCAGGGCGGTTCCCTCAGCCCCAGCATTTT
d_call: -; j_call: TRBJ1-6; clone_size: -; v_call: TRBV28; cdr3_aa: CATLGQLNSPLHF; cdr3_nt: TGTGCCACCCTCGGACAGCTTAATTCACCCCTCCACTTT
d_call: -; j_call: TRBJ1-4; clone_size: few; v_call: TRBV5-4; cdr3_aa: CASSWDASNEKLFF; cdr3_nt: TGTGCCAGCAGCTGGGACGCATCAAATGAAAAACTGTTTTTT
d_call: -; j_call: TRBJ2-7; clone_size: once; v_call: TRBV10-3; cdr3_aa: CAITAEDSGHAYEQYF; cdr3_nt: TGTGCCATCACCGCCGAGGATAGCGGTCACGCCTACGAGCAGTACTTC
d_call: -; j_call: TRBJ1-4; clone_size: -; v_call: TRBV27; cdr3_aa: CASSSGLEGLFF; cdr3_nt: TGTGCCAGCAGTTCAGGGCTTGAAGGACTGTTTTTT
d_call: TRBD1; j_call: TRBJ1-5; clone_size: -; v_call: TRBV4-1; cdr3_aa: CASSPRQGGQPQHF; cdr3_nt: TGCGCCAGCAGCCCCAGACAGGGGGGGCAGCCCCAGCATTTT
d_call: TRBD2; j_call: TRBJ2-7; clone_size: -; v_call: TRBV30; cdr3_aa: CAWSVLGGRAKNYEQYF; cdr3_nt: TGTGCCTGGAGTGTACTTGGCGGGAGGGCCAAGAACTACGAGCAGTACTTC
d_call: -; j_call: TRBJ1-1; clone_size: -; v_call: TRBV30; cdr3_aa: CAWTPLPAEAFF; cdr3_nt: TGTGCCTGGACTCCCCTACCCGCTGAAGCTTTCTTT
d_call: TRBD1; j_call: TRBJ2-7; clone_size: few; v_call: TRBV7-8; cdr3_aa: CASRRTGTGVGEQYF; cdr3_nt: TGTGCCAGCAGACGGACCGGGACAGGGGTAGGCGAGCAGTACTTC
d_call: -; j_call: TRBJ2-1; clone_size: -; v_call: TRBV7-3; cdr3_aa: CASSSRQSGGMGEQFF; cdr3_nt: TGTGCCAGCAGCTCCCGACAGTCAGGCGGGATGGGGGAGCAGTTCTTC
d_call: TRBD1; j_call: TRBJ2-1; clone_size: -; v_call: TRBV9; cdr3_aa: CASSVDRGVYNEQFF; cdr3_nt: TGTGCCAGCAGCGTCGACAGGGGGGTATACAATGAGCAGTTCTTC
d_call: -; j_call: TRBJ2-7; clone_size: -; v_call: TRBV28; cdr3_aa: CASSLWGAEQYF; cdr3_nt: TGTGCCAGCAGTTTGTGGGGGGCCGAGCAGTACTTC
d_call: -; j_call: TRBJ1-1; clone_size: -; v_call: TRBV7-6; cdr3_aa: CASSTYWGTEAFF; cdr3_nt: TGTGCCAGCAGCACATATTGGGGGACTGAAGCTTTCTTT
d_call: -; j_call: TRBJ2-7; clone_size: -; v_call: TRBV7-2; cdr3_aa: CASSFSYEQYF; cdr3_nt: TGTGCCAGCAGCTTTTCCTACGAGCAGTACTTC
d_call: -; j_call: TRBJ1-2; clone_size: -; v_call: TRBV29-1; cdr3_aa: CSVDSNYGYTF; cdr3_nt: TGCAGCGTTGACAGCAACTATGGCTACACCTTC
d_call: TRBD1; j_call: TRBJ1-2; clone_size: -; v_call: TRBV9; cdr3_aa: CASSVGDSNYGYTF; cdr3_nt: TGTGCCAGCAGCGTAGGGGACAGTAACTATGGCTACACCTTC
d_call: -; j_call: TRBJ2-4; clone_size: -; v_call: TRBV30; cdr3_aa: CAWSVSPIWGPKNIQYF; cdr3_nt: TGTGCCTGGAGTGTATCCCCTATCTGGGGACCTAAAAACATTCAGTACTTC
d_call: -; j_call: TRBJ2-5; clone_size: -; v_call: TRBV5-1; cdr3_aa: CASSPSRPGGQETQYF; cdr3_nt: TGCGCCAGCAGCCCATCCCGACCCGGAGGTCAAGAGACCCAGTACTTC
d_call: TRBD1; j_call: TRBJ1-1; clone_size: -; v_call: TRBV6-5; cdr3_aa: CASRAGTGVGTEAFF; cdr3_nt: TGTGCCAGCAGGGCTGGGACAGGGGTGGGAACTGAAGCTTTCTTT
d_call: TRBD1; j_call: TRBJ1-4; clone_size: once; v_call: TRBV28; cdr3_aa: CASSLRDRDVLFF; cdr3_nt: TGTGCCAGCAGTCTGAGGGACAGGGATGTACTGTTTTTT
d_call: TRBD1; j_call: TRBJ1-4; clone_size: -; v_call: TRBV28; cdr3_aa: CASSLIDRGQGKLFF; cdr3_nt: TGTGCCAGCAGTTTGATCGACAGGGGGCAGGGAAAACTGTTTTTT
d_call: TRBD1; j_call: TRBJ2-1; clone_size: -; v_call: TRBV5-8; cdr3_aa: CASSPNTGTGYNEQFF; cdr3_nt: TGTGCCAGCAGCCCGAACACCGGGACAGGGTACAATGAGCAGTTCTTC
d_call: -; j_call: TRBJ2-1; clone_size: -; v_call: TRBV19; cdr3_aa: CASSIDWGDEQFF; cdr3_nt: TGTGCCAGTAGTATAGATTGGGGGGATGAGCAGTTCTTC
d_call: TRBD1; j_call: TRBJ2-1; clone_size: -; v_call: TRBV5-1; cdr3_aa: CASSAGQGGTNEQFF; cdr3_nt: TGCGCCAGCAGCGCGGGACAGGGGGGAACCAATGAGCAGTTCTTC
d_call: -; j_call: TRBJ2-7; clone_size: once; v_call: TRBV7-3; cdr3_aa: CASSPGQGYEQYF; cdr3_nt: TGTGCCAGCAGCCCTGGGCAGGGCTACGAGCAGTACTTC
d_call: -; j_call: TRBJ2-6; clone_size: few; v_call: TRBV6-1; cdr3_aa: CATRPGGANVLTF; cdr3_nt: TGTGCCACTAGGCCTGGAGGGGCCAACGTCCTGACTTTC
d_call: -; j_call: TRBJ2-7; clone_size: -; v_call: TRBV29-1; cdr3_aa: CSVVQGLYEQYF; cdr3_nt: TGCAGCGTTGTACAGGGCCTTTACGAGCAGTACTTC
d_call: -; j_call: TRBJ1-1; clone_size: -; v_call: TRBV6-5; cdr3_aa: CASSAWRSGTEAFF; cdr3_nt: TGTGCCAGCAGTGCTTGGCGCAGTGGCACTGAAGCTTTCTTT
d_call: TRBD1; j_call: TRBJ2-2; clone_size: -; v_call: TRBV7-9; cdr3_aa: CASSTGQGGTGELFF; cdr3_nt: TGTGCCAGCAGCACGGGACAGGGAGGCACCGGGGAGCTGTTTTTT
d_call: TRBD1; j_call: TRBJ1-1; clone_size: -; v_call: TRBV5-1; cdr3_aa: CASSQGQGALNTEAFF; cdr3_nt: TGCGCCAGCAGCCAGGGACAGGGGGCGTTGAACACTGAAGCTTTCTTT
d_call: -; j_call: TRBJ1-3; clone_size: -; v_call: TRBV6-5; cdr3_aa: CASSFVSGNTIYF; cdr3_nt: TGTGCCAGCAGTTTCGTCTCTGGAAACACCATATATTTT
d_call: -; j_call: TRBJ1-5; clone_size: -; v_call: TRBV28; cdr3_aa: CASSSPGQGLTDQPQHF; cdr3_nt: TGTGCCAGCAGTTCACCGGGGCAGGGGCTGACTGATCAGCCCCAGCATTTT
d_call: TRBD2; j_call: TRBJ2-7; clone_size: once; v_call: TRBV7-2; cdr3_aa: CASSDWTSGRGYEQYF; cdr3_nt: TGTGCCAGCAGCGATTGGACTAGCGGGAGGGGCTACGAGCAGTACTTC
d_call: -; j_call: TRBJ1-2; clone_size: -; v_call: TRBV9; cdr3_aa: CASSDGDNYGYTF; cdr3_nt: TGTGCCAGCAGCGACGGTGATAACTATGGCTACACCTTC
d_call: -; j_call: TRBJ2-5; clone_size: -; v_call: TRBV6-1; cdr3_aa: CASNARGEPETQYF; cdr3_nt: TGTGCCAGCAACGCCCGCGGAGAGCCCGAGACCCAGTACTTC
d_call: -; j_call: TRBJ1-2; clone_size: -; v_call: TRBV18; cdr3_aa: CASSPNGQYGYTF; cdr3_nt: TGTGCCAGCTCACCAAATGGACAGTATGGCTACACCTTC
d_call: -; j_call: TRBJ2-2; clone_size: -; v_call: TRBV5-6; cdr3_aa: CASSLASWNTGELFF; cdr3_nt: TGTGCCAGCAGCTTGGCCTCTTGGAACACCGGGGAGCTGTTTTTT
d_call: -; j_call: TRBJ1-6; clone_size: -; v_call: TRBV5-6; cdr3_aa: CASSLENSPLHF; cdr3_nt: TGTGCCAGCAGCTTGGAGAATTCACCCCTCCACTTT
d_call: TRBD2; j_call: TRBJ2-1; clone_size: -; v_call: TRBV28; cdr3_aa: CASSRTSGYYNEQFF; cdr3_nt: TGTGCCAGCAGTCGGACTAGCGGATACTACAATGAGCAGTTCTTC